This T cell receptor beta chain was sequenced during a study of T cells in Graves' hyperthyroidism and ophthalmopathy. There were TCR beta CDR3 regions amplified from RNA transcripts. During a first-round RT-PCR of the TCR CDR3, the HTBI primer set was used. MiXCR, run by TCRdb on the multiplex PCR reads, gives a single entry per CDR3 protein. Among around 300,000 distinct CDR3 sequences, approximately 15% were seen once, and the ten largest hold approximately 35%. This clonotype was seen at least ten times. The CDR3 loop spans 16 amino acids. Germline V CDR1 and CDR2: MNHNS, SASEGT. The ends were cut back, 2 bases at V and 5 bases at J, with 16 bases in the middle.

The sample was blood. The chain has TRBV6-1 and TRBJ2-1; D is unclear. The sequence derives from a woman in her 40s with Graves' ophthalmopathy. The CDR3 protein is CASSEWTGRLNNEQFF. In DNA form, the CDR3 reads TGTGCCAGCAGTGAATGGACGGGTAGACTCAACAATGAGCAGTTCTTC.